This passage covers 3 T cell receptor beta chains from one sample sequenced in a study of T cell changes during pregnancy in multiple sclerosis. Profiling relied on immunoSEQ multiplex PCR, and the TCRdb table lists in-frame clones only, not all of them. The data contain fewer than 35,000 clones, approximately 91% of them seen just once; the ten biggest clones take up approximately 2.6%. Sequenced material: CD4+ T cells from peripheral blood mononuclear cells, taken in the third trimester of pregnancy. The source of these receptors is a female donor in good health, enrolled as a control in a pregnancy study.

This chain connects TRBV5-4 to TRBJ2-3; possible D gene TRBD2, 6 bases. Germline CDR1 reads SGHNT; CDR2 reads YYREEE (reference sequence). CDR3 length: 15 amino acids. Trimming left V 5 bases short and J 2 bases short, with 15 bases between. The CDR3 bases are TGTGCCAGCAGGAAAACGGGACTCCTCACAGATACGCAGTATTTT. It is translated as CASRKTGLLTDTQYF.

The chain uses TRBV28 and TRBJ2-5; D uncertain. V lost 3 bases to trimming and J lost 5 bases, with 10 bases between them. The germline V gene encodes CDR1 MDHEN and CDR2 SYDVKM. The CDR3 length is 13 residues. Here the CDR3 reads CASSFGVGETQYF. In DNA form, the CDR3 reads TGTGCCAGCAGTTTTGGAGTTGGCGAGACCCAGTACTTC. Drawing the rest from reference TRBV28 and TRBJ2-5, the complete variable domain is DVKVTQSSRYLVKRTGEKVFLECVQDMDHENMFWYRQDPGLGLRLIYFSYDVKMKEKGDIPEGYSVSREKKERFSLILESASTNQTSMYLCASSFGVGETQYFGPGTRLLVL.

The V gene is TRBV18, the J gene TRBJ2-3; 11 nucleotides match TRBD1. CDR3 length: 17 residues. With V trimmed by 3 bases and J by 1 base, 6 bases remained unmatched. Germline V gives CDR1 KGHSH, CDR2 LQKENI. CDR3 amino acids: CASSPGTGGSGTDTQYF. The CDR3 nucleotides are TGTGCCAGCTCACCGGGGACAGGGGGTTCAGGCACAGATACGCAGTATTTT.